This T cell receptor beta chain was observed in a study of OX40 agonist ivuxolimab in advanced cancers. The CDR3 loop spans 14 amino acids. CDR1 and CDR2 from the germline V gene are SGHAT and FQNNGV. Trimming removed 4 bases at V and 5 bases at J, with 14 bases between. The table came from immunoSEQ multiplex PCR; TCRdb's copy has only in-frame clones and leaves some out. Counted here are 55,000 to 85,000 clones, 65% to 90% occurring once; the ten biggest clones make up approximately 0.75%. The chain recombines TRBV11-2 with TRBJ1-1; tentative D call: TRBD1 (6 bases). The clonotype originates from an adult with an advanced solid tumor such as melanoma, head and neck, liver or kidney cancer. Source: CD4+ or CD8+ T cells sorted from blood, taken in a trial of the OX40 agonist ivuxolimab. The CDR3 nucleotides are TGTGCCAGCAGCTCAGCCCAGGGGAATACTGAAGCTTTCTTT. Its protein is CASSSAQGNTEAFF.